This TCR beta chain was identified in a study of persistence of HIV-infected CD4 T cells. Across the whole study: Suppressive ART had lasted a median of approximately 8 years.

This was the immunoSEQ version 4 assay in survey mode. Clones were sequenced by immunoSEQ multiplex PCR, and TCRdb holds only the in-frame ones, with some missing. Here the sample spans 64,000 or so clones, more than 70% being singletons. The CDR3 is made up of 13 amino acids. Germline V gives CDR1 DFQATT, CDR2 SNEGSKA (reference sequence). Trimming took off 3 bases at V and 6 bases at J, with 15 bases between the two ends. Points on this clone: No antigen is known for it.

Cells were stimulated with overlapping HIV-1 Gag 15-mer peptides. CD40L-negative CD69-negative CD45RO-high memory CD4+ T cells were sorted as populations depleted of antigen-responding cells. Undetectable plasma HIV-1 RNA below 50 copies/mL lasted at least 4 years. The genes are TRBV20-1 and TRBJ2-7; D may correspond to TRBD1 or TRBD2 (5 bases each). The sequence was collected from an adult man with HIV who was CMV-seropositive. The specimen comprised CD4+ T cells sorted from PBMCs after roughly 18-hour stimulation, sampled from a patient who received antiretroviral therapy. The CDR3 sequence: CSASEGRGGEQYF. CDR3 bases: TGCAGTGCTAGTGAGGGTCGGGGCGGCGAGCAGTACTTC.